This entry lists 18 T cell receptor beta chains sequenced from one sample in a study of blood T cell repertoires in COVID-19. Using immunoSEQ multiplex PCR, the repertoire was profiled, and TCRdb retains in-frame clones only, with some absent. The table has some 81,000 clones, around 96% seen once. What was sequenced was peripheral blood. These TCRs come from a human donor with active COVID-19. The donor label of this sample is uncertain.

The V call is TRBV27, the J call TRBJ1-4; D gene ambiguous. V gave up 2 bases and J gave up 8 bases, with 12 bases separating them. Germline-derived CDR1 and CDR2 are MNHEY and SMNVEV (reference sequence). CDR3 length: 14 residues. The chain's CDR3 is CASSLQVRREKLFF. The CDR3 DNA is TGTGCCAGCAGTTTACAAGTCAGGAGGGAAAAACTGTTTTTT.

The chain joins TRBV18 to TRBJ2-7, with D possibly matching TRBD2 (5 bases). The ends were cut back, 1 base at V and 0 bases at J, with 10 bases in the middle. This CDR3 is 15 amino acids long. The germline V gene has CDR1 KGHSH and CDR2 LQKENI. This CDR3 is CASSPLQDSSYEQYF. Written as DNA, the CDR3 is TGTGCCAGCTCACCACTGCAGGACTCCTCCTACGAGCAGTACTTC.

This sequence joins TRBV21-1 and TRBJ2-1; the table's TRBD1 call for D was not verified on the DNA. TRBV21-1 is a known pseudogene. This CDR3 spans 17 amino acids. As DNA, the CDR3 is TGTGCCAGCAGCAGCCCCCTGGTGCGGACAACCTACAATGAGCAGTTCTTC. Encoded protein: CASSSPLVRTTYNEQFF.

CDR3: CASGTSGWVEQFF. The CDR3 region has the DNA TGTGCCAGCGGCACTAGCGGGTGGGTTGAGCAGTTCTTC. The chain has TRBV25-1 and TRBJ2-1; 9 bases match TRBD2. Germline CDR1 and CDR2: MGHDK and SYGVNS. The CDR3 sequence is 13 residues long. Unmatched junction bases numbered 8, after V lost 8 bases and J lost 9 bases.

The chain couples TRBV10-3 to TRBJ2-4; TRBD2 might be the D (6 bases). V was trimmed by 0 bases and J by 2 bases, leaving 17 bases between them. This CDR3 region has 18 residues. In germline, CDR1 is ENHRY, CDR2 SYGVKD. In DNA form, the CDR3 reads TGTGCCATCAGTGAGTCTGCCCTTAGCGGCGTGACCAAAAACATTCAGTACTTC. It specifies CAISESALSGVTKNIQYF.

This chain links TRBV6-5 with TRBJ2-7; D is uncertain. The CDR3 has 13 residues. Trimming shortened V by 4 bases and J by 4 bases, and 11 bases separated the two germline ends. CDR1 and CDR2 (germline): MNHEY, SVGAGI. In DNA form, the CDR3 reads TGTGCCAGCAGTTCCCTGATGGAGTACGAGCAGTACTTC. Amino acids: CASSSLMEYEQYF.

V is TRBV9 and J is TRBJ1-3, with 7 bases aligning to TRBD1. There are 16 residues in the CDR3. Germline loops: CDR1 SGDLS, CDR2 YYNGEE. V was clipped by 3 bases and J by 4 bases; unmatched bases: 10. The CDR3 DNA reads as TGTGCCAGCAGCGGTGGACAGGCTTTTTCCGGAAACACCATATATTTT. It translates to CASSGGQAFSGNTIYF.

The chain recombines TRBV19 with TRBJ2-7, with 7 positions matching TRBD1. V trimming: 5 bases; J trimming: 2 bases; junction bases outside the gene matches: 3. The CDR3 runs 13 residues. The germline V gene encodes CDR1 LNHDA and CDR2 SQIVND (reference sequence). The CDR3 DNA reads TGTGCCAGTAGTGGGGACAGAGCCTACGAGCAGTACTTC. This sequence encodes CASSGDRAYEQYF.

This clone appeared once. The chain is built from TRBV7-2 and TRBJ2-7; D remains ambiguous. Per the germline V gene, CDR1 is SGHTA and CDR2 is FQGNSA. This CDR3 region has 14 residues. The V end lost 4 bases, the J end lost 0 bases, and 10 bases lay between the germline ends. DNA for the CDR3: TGTGCCAGCAGCTCCCTTCCCAGCTCCTACGAGCAGTACTTC. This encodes CASSSLPSSYEQYF.

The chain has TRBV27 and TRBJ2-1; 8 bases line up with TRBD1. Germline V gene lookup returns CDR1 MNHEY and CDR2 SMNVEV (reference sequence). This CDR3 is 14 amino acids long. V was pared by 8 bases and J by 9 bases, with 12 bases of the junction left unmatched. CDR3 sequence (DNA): TGTGCCAGCGAAGGGGGACAGGCCTTTGGTGAGCAGTTCTTC. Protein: CASEGGQAFGEQFF.

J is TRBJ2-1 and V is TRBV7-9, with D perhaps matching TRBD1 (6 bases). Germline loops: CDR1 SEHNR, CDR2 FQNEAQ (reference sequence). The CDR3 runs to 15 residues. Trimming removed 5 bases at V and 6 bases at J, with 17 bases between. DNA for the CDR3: TGTGCCAGCAGCGCCGAGACAGGAACTTTCAATGAGCAGTTCTTC. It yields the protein CASSAETGTFNEQFF.

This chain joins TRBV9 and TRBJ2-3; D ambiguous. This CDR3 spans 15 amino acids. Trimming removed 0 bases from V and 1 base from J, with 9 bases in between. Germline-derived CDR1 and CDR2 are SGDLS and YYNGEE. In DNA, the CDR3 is TGTGCCAGCAGCGTAGTAGCCAGCCGCACAGATACGCAGTATTTT. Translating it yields CASSVVASRTDTQYF. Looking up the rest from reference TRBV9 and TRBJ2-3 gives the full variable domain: DSGVTQTPKHLITATGQRVTLRCSPRSGDLSVYWYQQSLDQGLQFLIQYYNGEERAKGNILERFSAQQFPDLHSELNLSSLELGDSALYFCASSVVASRTDTQYFGPGTRLTVL.

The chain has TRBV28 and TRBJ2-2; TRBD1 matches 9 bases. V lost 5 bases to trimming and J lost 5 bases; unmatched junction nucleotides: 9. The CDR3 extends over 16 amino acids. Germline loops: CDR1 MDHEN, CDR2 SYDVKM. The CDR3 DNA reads TGTGCCAGCAGTCCGCTGGGACAGGGTAAAACCGGGGAGCTGTTTTTT. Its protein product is CASSPLGQGKTGELFF. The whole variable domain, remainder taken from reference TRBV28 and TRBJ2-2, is DVKVTQSSRYLVKRTGEKVFLECVQDMDHENMFWYRQDPGLGLRLIYFSYDVKMKEKGDIPEGYSVSREKKERFSLILESASTNQTSMYLCASSPLGQGKTGELFFGEGSRLTVL.

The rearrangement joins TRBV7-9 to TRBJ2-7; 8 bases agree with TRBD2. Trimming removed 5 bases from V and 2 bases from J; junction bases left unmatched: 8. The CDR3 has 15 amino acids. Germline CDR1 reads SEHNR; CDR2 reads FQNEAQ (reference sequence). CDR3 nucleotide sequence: TGTGCCAGCAGCGGTACTAGCGGCCCTACCTACGAGCAGTACTTC. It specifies CASSGTSGPTYEQYF.

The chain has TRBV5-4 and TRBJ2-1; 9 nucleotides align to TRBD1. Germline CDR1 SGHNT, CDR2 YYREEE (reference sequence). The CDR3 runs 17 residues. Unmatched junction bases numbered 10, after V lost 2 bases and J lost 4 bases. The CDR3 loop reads CASSFLAGTGSYNEQFF. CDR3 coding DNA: TGTGCCAGCAGCTTTCTGGCGGGGACAGGGTCTTACAATGAGCAGTTCTTC.

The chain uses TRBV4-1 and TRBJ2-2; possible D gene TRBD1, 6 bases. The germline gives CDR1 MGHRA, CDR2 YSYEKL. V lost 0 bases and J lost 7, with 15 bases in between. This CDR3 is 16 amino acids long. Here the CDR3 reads CASSQEGNRAGGELFF. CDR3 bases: TGCGCCAGCAGCCAAGAGGGTAACAGGGCGGGCGGGGAGCTGTTTTTT.

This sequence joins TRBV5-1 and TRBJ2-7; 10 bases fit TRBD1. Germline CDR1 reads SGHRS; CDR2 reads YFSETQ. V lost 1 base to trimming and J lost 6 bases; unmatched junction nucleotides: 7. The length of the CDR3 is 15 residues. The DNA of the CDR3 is TGCGCCAGCAGCTTGACCGACAGGGGGCGAGGCGAGCAGTACTTC. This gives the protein CASSLTDRGRGEQYF.

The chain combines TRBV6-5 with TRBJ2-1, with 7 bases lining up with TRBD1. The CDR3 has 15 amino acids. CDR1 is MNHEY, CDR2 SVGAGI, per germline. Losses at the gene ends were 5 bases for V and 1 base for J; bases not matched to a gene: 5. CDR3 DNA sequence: TGTGCCAGCAGTACCCGACAGGGTTCCTACAATGAGCAGTTCTTC. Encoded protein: CASSTRQGSYNEQFF.